This T cell receptor beta chain was identified during a study of cytomegalovirus exposure and HLA in healthy donors. Overall study findings and caveats: Investigators reported over 150 TCR beta chains as tied to cytomegalovirus. Previous analysis showed most TCR beta V segments were productive about 87% or about 30% of the time. Sequencing had likely introduced a cluster of highly shared sequence variants as an artifact.

About this clone: The antigen is not known.

PCR amplification relied on 60 Vbeta primers (plus 13 Jbeta primers). The method was immunoSEQ multiplex PCR; TCRdb's version includes in-frame clones alone and lacks a portion of them. The repertoire holds fewer than 250,000 clones, with around 83% as singletons. Per the germline V gene, CDR1 is LNHDA and CDR2 is SQIVND (reference sequence). The CDR3 loop spans 16 amino acids. Trimming removed 3 bases from V and 4 bases from J; junction bases left unmatched: 6. This receptor was identified in a woman between 45 and 60 years old in good health and CMV-seropositive. The specimen was PBMCs. The chain carries TRBV19 and TRBJ2-6; 7 bases map to TRBD2. The CDR3 is CASSIIGGSGANVLTF. As DNA, the CDR3 is TGTGCCAGTAGTATCATCGGGGGGTCCGGGGCCAACGTCCTGACTTTC.